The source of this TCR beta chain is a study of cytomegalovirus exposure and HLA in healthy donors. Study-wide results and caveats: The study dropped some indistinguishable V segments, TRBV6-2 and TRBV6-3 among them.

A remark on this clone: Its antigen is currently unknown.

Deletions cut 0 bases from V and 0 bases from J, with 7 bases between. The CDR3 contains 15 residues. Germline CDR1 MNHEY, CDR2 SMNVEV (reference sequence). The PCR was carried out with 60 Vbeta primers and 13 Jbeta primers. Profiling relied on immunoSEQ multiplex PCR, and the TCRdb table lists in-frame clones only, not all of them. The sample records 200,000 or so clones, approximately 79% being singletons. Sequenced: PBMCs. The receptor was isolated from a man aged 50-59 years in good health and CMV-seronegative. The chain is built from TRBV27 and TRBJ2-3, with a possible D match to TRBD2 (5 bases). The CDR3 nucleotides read TGTGCCAGCAGTTTATCTACGGGAAGCACAGATACGCAGTATTTT. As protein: CASSLSTGSTDTQYF.